This T cell receptor beta chain was profiled in a study of response to subunit inactivated influenza vaccine. TCRdb recomputed calls from the RT-PCR reads with MiXCR, one row per CDR3 protein. The data contain 700,000 to 900,000 distinct CDR3 sequences, about 20% of them singletons. V lost 2 bases to trimming and J lost 8 bases, with 22 bases between them. CDR3 length equals 16 residues. Germline loops: CDR1 SGDLS, CDR2 YYNGEE. This clonotype was counted between two and nine times. Its specificity is not known. Study conclusions and caveats: That few new T cells are recruited by each seasonal influenza vaccination was the authors' suggestion.

The source is a man in his forties or fifties who received an inactivated influenza vaccine. The chain is built from TRBV9 and TRBJ2-5; perhaps TRBD1 as D (6 bases). This specimen was PBMCs from blood, taken more than 4 days after vaccination. DNA of the CDR3: TGTGCCAGCAGCGTTGCGACAGGTTCTAGGAGGAAAACCCAGTACTTC. Protein sequence: CASSVATGSRRKTQYF.